This TCR beta chain was sequenced during a study of blood T cell repertoires in COVID-19. Methods used by the authors: Amplification of reference gene primers provided the estimated nucleated cell counts. The table came from immunoSEQ multiplex PCR; TCRdb's copy has only in-frame clones and leaves some out. V, J and clone size are taken as reported in that table, and D and trimming were inferred from the DNA itself. Among about 170,000 clones listed, about 86% were seen once. This CDR3 region has 16 residues. With 7 bases clipped from V and 3 bases from J, the junction kept 15 bases outside the gene matches. The V gene's germline CDR1 is MNHEY and CDR2 SMNVEV (reference sequence).

The V gene is TRBV27, the J gene TRBJ2-7; 7 positions match TRBD1. The clonotype originates from a man aged 50 to 59 with active or convalescent COVID-19. Sequencing input: peripheral blood. The CDR3 DNA follows: TGTGCCAGCAAACCAGGGGGTCAGGGGATAAGCTACGAGCAGTACTTC. Residues: CASKPGGQGISYEQYF.